Listed here are 32 T cell receptor beta chains from one sample, sequenced in a study of cytomegalovirus exposure and HLA in healthy donors. PCR used 60 Vbeta primers and 13 Jbeta primers. Produced via immunoSEQ multiplex PCR; TCRdb's table is partial and in-frame only. The profile shows roughly 200,000 clones, over 75% of them singletons. Sequencing input: PBMCs. Receptors were obtained from a woman aged 45-59 years in good health and CMV-seronegative.

The V and J genes are TRBV9 and TRBJ2-7, with 8 bases that match TRBD2. The CDR3 is 15 amino acids. Trimming cost V 7 bases and J 2 bases; bases outside gene matches: 11. From germline, CDR1 is SGDLS and CDR2 YYNGEE. The CDR3 sequence is CASSLGAGVPYEQYF. The CDR3 DNA is TGTGCCAGCTCTCTCGGAGCGGGAGTACCCTACGAGCAGTACTTC.

The rearrangement uses TRBV18 and TRBJ1-6; 10 bases are a match to TRBD1. Per germline, CDR1 KGHSH and CDR2 LQKENI. V shed 5 bases and J 7 bases; nucleotides not matched to a gene: 2. The CDR3 extends over 14 amino acids. CDR3: CASSEDRGNSPLHF. The CDR3 DNA reads TGTGCCAGCTCAGAGGACAGGGGGAATTCACCCCTCCACTTT.

The gene calls are TRBV28 and TRBJ2-7; 7 nucleotides line up with TRBD1. CDR1 MDHEN and CDR2 SYDVKM come from the germline V gene. V was clipped by 7 bases and J by 2 bases; unmatched bases: 5. The CDR3 consists of 13 residues. The CDR3 DNA sequence: TGTGCCAGCATACAGGGGCGGACCTACGAGCAGTACTTC. Protein product: CASIQGRTYEQYF.

This chain connects TRBV19 to TRBJ2-5, with D tentatively TRBD2 (6 bases). CDR1 and CDR2 (germline): LNHDA, SQIVND (reference sequence). The V end was cut by 1 base, the J end by 2 bases, with 14 bases between. This CDR3 comprises 16 residues. In DNA, the CDR3 is TGTGCCAGTAGTATAGGCTCGGGAGAAGCACAAGAGACCCAGTACTTC. Translating it yields CASSIGSGEAQETQYF.

This chain uses TRBV28 with TRBJ1-1; weak D call: TRBD1 (5 bases). Germline assignment: CDR1 MDHEN and CDR2 SYDVKM. The CDR3 has 13 amino acids. With 10 bases removed from V and 11 bases from J, the gap between germline ends came to 23 bases. In nucleotides, the CDR3 is TGTGCCACCGAACCCAAGAATCGACGGGGGGCTTTCTTT. Translated, it gives CATEPKNRRGAFF.

This chain joins TRBV2 and TRBJ2-5; TRBD2 matches at 11 bases. Germline loops: CDR1 SNHLY, CDR2 FYNNEI. V shed 10 bases and J 11 bases; nucleotides not matched to a gene: 9. The CDR3 is made up of 12 amino acids. The CDR3 protein is CATTLAGAQQYF. The CDR3 DNA is TGTGCCACCACACTAGCGGGAGCACAGCAGTACTTC.

The chain has TRBV28 and TRBJ1-2; 8 positions agree with TRBD1. The CDR3 runs 13 residues. Germline assignment: CDR1 MDHEN and CDR2 SYDVKM. The trim removed 2 bases at V and 8 bases at J, leaving 4 bases unmatched. In DNA form, the CDR3 reads TGTGCCAGCAGTTTACAGGGGGCGCAAGGCTACACCTTC. It codes for CASSLQGAQGYTF.

This clone appeared once. The sample carries other DNA sequences with the same CDR3. The chain recombines TRBV28 with TRBJ1-2, with D perhaps TRBD1 (5 bases). Germline V gives CDR1 MDHEN, CDR2 SYDVKM. V was cut by 2 bases and J by 2 bases, with 6 bases left in between. The CDR3 sequence is 13 residues long. This CDR3 is CASSLDRNYGYTF. DNA for the CDR3: TGTGCCAGCAGTTTAGACAGAAACTATGGCTACACCTTC.

The rearrangement uses TRBV7-9 and TRBJ2-5; D possibly corresponds to TRBD1 (5 bases). Germline V CDR1 and CDR2: SEHNR, FQNEAQ (reference sequence). Trimming took 2 bases from V and 5 from J, leaving 15 bases between them. This CDR3 region has 15 residues. The CDR3: CASSLNFRDAETQYF. The CDR3 DNA follows: TGTGCCAGCAGCTTAAACTTCAGGGATGCGGAGACCCAGTACTTC. The full variable domain, rest sourced from reference TRBV7-9 and TRBJ2-5, is DTGVSQNPRHKITKRGQNVTFRCDPISEHNRLYWYRQTLGQGPEFLTYFQNEAQLEKSRLLSDRFSAERPKGSFSTLEIQRTEQGDSAMYLCASSLNFRDAETQYFGPGTRLLVL.

The rearrangement uses TRBV28 and TRBJ1-4, with 7 positions matching TRBD1. The CDR3 covers 14 residues. Germline CDR1 and CDR2: MDHEN and SYDVKM. Losses at the gene ends were 6 bases for V and 7 bases for J; bases not matched to a gene: 8. The DNA for the CDR3 is TGTGCCAGCAGCGCCGGGACAGTGGCTGAAAAACTGTTTTTT. Protein: CASSAGTVAEKLFF.

J is TRBJ1-1 and V is TRBV19; no clear D. In germline, CDR1 is LNHDA, CDR2 SQIVND (reference sequence). V lost 4 bases, J lost 0 bases, and 18 bases lay in between. The CDR3 covers 17 residues. The CDR3 nucleotides are TGTGCCAGTAGTAATTCAACCCTACTCCTCATGAACACTGAAGCTTTCTTT. Its translation is CASSNSTLLLMNTEAFF.

There are a few counts of this clone. CDR3 DNA sequence: TGTGCCAGCAGTCCAACGGACAGGACCAAACTCCACACCTTC. Translated, it gives CASSPTDRTKLHTF. The chain carries TRBV27 and TRBJ1-2; 7 bases map to TRBD1. The V and J ends lost 5 bases and 12 bases, in that order; junction bases with no gene match: 15. Germline values: CDR1 MNHEY, CDR2 SMNVEV (reference sequence). This CDR3 spans 14 amino acids.

The chain joins TRBV6-5 to TRBJ2-7; 8 positions match TRBD1. There are 15 residues in the CDR3. Germline V lookup: CDR1 MNHEY, CDR2 SVGAGI. Losses at the gene ends were 6 bases for V and 2 bases for J; bases not matched to a gene: 9. The CDR3 DNA reads as TGTGCCAGCAGGCCTGGACAGGGCGAGGCCTACGAGCAGTACTTC. Its protein product is CASRPGQGEAYEQYF.

The chain uses TRBV29-1 and TRBJ2-2, with D perhaps TRBD2 (6 bases). Germline CDR1 reads SQVTM; CDR2 reads ANQGSEA. V was clipped by 2 bases and J by 3 bases, with 13 bases between them. The CDR3 extends over 15 amino acids. For the CDR3, the DNA is TGCAGCGTTGAAAAGGAGGGCTCGTACACCGGGGAGCTGTTTTTT. This gives the protein CSVEKEGSYTGELFF.

The J gene is TRBJ2-5, the V gene TRBV28; 8 nucleotides match TRBD1. Germline CDR1 MDHEN, CDR2 SYDVKM. The CDR3 sequence is 17 residues long. Unmatched junction bases numbered 11, after V lost 4 bases and J lost 1 base. DNA of the CDR3: TGTGCCAGCAGTTACGCCAGTCAGACAGGGGTCCAAGAGACCCAGTACTTC. Translating it yields CASSYASQTGVQETQYF. Together with reference TRBV28 and TRBJ2-5, the CDR3 gives the full variable domain: DVKVTQSSRYLVKRTGEKVFLECVQDMDHENMFWYRQDPGLGLRLIYFSYDVKMKEKGDIPEGYSVSREKKERFSLILESASTNQTSMYLCASSYASQTGVQETQYFGPGTRLLVL.

This chain links TRBV9 with TRBJ2-7; the D gene is possibly TRBD1 (5 bases). Trimming took 0 bases from V and 0 from J, leaving 7 bases between them. Germline-derived CDR1 and CDR2 are SGDLS and YYNGEE. The CDR3 runs 14 residues. CDR3 in DNA: TGTGCCAGCAGCGTAGAGGGGTTCTCCTACGAGCAGTACTTC. It specifies CASSVEGFSYEQYF.

This clone appeared a few times. The chain employs TRBV6-1 and TRBJ2-3; TRBD2 matches at 12 bases. Germline V gene lookup returns CDR1 MNHNS and CDR2 SASEGT. Germline trimming cut 1 base from V and 14 bases from J; bases unmatched to any gene: 7. This CDR3 comprises 14 residues. DNA of the CDR3: TGTGCCAGCAGTGAAGGGCCGACTAGCGGGAGTGGGTATTTT. Amino acids: CASSEGPTSGSGYF.

This clone was counted between two and nine times. This chain connects TRBV7-9 to TRBJ1-3; a possible D gene is TRBD1 (6 bases). Between the trimmed V and J ends, which lost 2 bases and 0 bases, there was a span of 11 bases. Germline values: CDR1 SEHNR, CDR2 FQNEAQ (reference sequence). The CDR3 contains 16 residues. The CDR3, as DNA: TGTGCCAGCAGCTTATCAGGGGCTGGCTCTGGAAACACCATATATTTT. Translating gives CASSLSGAGSGNTIYF.

This chain connects TRBV5-1 to TRBJ2-3; D ambiguous. V lost 1 base, J lost 1 base, and 10 bases lay in between. The CDR3 has 15 residues. Germline V gives CDR1 SGHRS, CDR2 YFSETQ. The DNA of the CDR3 is TGCGCCAGCAGCTTGTCTGAGATACGCACAGATACGCAGTATTTT. Its translation is CASSLSEIRTDTQYF.

V gene TRBV28 combines with J gene TRBJ1-2; TRBD1 is a possible D gene (6 bases). The germline V gene encodes CDR1 MDHEN and CDR2 SYDVKM. Trimming took off 2 bases at V and 4 bases at J, with 17 bases between the two ends. The CDR3 loop spans 16 amino acids. The CDR3 loop reads CASSLPSGQGIYGYTF. In nucleotides, the CDR3 is TGTGCCAGCAGTTTACCATCAGGGCAGGGGATCTATGGCTACACCTTC.

This clone has just a few counts. The rearrangement links TRBV9 to TRBJ2-7, with D perhaps matching TRBD1 (5 bases). V lost 0 bases and J lost 1, with 11 bases in between. CDR3 length: 15 residues. Germline lookup yields CDR1 SGDLS and CDR2 YYNGEE. The chain's CDR3 is CASSVGQGESYEQYF. The CDR3 DNA is TGTGCCAGCAGCGTAGGCCAGGGTGAGTCCTACGAGCAGTACTTC.

This chain links TRBV11-2 with TRBJ2-6; 7 nucleotides agree with TRBD1. V was pared by 1 base and J by 2 bases, with 5 bases of the junction left unmatched. The CDR3 runs 17 residues. CDR1 SGHAT and CDR2 FQNNGV come from the germline V gene. The CDR3 here is CASSLGQGTPGANVLTF. The DNA of the CDR3 is TGTGCCAGCAGCTTAGGACAGGGAACGCCTGGGGCCAACGTCCTGACTTTC.

The chain uses TRBV6-5 and TRBJ2-7; 11 bases map to TRBD1. Per germline, CDR1 MNHEY and CDR2 SVGAGI. V gave up 8 bases and J gave up 4 bases; unmatched junction bases: 10. CDR3 size: 15 residues. DNA for the CDR3: TGTGCCAGCCGGGGTTCCGGGACAGGGGGATACGAGCAGTACTTC. It specifies CASRGSGTGGYEQYF.

V usage is TRBV5-4 and J usage is TRBJ2-5; 9 positions match TRBD2. V lost 1 base to trimming and J lost 2 bases; unmatched junction nucleotides: 6. Per the germline V gene, CDR1 is SGHNT and CDR2 is YYREEE (reference sequence). There are 16 residues in the CDR3. The CDR3 region has the DNA TGTGCCAGCAGCTTGAGAGCGGGAGGTCGGCAAGAGACCCAGTACTTC. It translates to CASSLRAGGRQETQYF.

This clone was recorded a few times. CDR3 nucleotide sequence: TGTGCCAGCAGTTACGGACAGGGGAGGGGAAACACCATATATTTT. Amino acid sequence: CASSYGQGRGNTIYF. The chain links TRBV6-6 to TRBJ1-3; 9 bases fit TRBD1. This CDR3 comprises 15 residues. Germline V gene sequence: CDR1 MNHNY, CDR2 SVGAGI (reference sequence). J was trimmed by 4 bases and V by 2 bases; bases with no gene match: 3.

The chain couples TRBV6-5 to TRBJ1-3, with D unresolved. This CDR3 spans 15 amino acids. Germline V gives CDR1 MNHEY, CDR2 SVGAGI. Trimming took off 5 bases at V and 0 bases at J, with 11 bases between the two ends. In DNA, the CDR3 is TGTGCCAGCAGTACTCAAGACACCTCTGGAAACACCATATATTTT. Translation gives CASSTQDTSGNTIYF.

This chain uses TRBV7-8 with TRBJ2-1, with D maybe TRBD2 (5 bases). V was trimmed by 2 bases and J by 9 bases, leaving 8 bases between them. There are 12 residues in the CDR3. CDR1 and CDR2 (germline): SGHVS, FQNEAQ. The CDR3 bases are TGTGCCAGCAGCTTACGGAGCGGTGAGCAGTTCTTC. Protein product: CASSLRSGEQFF.

Notes on this clone: This sample includes further DNA sequences coding for the same CDR3. The gene calls are TRBV9 and TRBJ1-5; D may be TRBD1 (5 bases). V dropped 3 bases and J dropped 10 bases, with 17 bases sitting between them. CDR1 and CDR2 from the germline V gene are SGDLS and YYNGEE. The CDR3 is 14 residues long. CDR3 in amino acids: CASSAGVRDQPQHF. As DNA, the CDR3 is TGTGCCAGCAGCGCGGGGGTGAGGGACCAACCCCAGCATTTT. The whole variable domain, filled in from reference TRBV9 and TRBJ1-5, reads DSGVTQTPKHLITATGQRVTLRCSPRSGDLSVYWYQQSLDQGLQFLIQYYNGEERAKGNILERFSAQQFPDLHSELNLSSLELGDSALYFCASSAGVRDQPQHFGDGTRLSIL.

V gene TRBV7-6 combines with J gene TRBJ2-2; 9 nucleotides agree with TRBD2. The CDR3 extends over 17 amino acids. Germline-derived CDR1 and CDR2 are SGHVS and FNYEAQ. V gave up 5 bases and J gave up 2 bases; unmatched junction bases: 9. In DNA form, the CDR3 reads TGTGCCAGCAGCCGGTCTGGCGGGAGGGCCAACACCGGGGAGCTGTTTTTT. Translating gives CASSRSGGRANTGELFF.

With respect to this clone: At one boundary the junction diverges from the germline segment, which might be a read error. This same CDR3 is encoded by further DNA sequences in the sample. J is TRBJ1-3 and V is TRBV6-5; TRBD1 might be the D (6 bases). CDR3 size: 15 residues. Germline CDR1 MNHEY, CDR2 SVGAGI. The CDR3 region has the DNA TGTGCCAGCAGTTCTGACAGGCACTCTGGGAACACCATATATTTT. This codes for CASSSDRHSGNTIYF.

The V and J genes are TRBV25-1 and TRBJ2-3, with TRBD2 matching 15 bases. The CDR3 contains 17 residues. Germline V CDR1 and CDR2: MGHDK, SYGVNS. V was clipped by 3 bases and J by 3 bases; unmatched bases: 4. CDR3: CASSEGLAGGRTDTQYF. Written as DNA, the CDR3 is TGTGCCAGCAGTGAGGGACTAGCGGGAGGAAGGACAGATACGCAGTATTTT.

The chain uses TRBV5-1 and TRBJ2-5; 7 nucleotides match TRBD2. This CDR3 spans 13 amino acids. CDR1 is SGHRS, CDR2 YFSETQ, per germline. With 0 bases clipped from V and 11 bases from J, the junction kept 7 bases outside the gene matches. CDR3 DNA: TGCGCCAGCAGCTTGGCTTGGGGAGGGGAGCAGTACTTC. As protein: CASSLAWGGEQYF.